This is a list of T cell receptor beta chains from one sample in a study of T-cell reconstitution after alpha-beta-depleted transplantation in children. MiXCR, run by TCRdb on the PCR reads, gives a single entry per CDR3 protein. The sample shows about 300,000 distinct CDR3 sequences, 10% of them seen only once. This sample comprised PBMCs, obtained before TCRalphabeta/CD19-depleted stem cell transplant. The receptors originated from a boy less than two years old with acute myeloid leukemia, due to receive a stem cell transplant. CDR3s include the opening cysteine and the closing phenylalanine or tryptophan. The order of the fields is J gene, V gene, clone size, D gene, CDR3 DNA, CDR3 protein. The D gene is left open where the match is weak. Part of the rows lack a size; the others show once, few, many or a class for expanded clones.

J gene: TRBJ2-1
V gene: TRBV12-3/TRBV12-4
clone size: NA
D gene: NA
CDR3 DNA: TGTGCCACAGAAGTGGGCCTCTACAATGAGCAGTTCTTC
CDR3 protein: CATEVGLYNEQFF

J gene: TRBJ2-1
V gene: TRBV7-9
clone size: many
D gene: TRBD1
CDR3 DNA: TGTGCCAGCAGCCTTCGGGACAGGGCCCTCAATGAGCAGTTCTTC
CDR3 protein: CASSLRDRALNEQFF

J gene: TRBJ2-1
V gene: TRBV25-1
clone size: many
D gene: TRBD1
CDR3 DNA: TGTGCCAGCAGCAAAAAGGGGGCCGGATACAATGAGCAGTTCTTC
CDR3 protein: CASSKKGAGYNEQFF

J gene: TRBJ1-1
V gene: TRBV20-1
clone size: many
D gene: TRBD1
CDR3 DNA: TGCAGTGCTACCGAACAGGGGGCAGGACACACTGAAGCTTTCTTT
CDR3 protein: CSATEQGAGHTEAFF

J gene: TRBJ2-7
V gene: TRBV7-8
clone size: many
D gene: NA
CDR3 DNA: TGTGCCAGCAGCCTGGGGGGGGGCTCGGAGGAGCAGTACTTC
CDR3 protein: CASSLGGGSEEQYF

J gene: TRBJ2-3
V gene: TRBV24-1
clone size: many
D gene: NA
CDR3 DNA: TGTGCCACCCTCGTAAGGGGTAAAGGGGCAGATACGCAGTATTTT
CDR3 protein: CATLVRGKGADTQYF

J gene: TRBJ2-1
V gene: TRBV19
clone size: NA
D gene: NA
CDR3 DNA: TGTGCCAGTGGTGAAAGCGGGCTAGGATACAATGAGCAGTTCTTC
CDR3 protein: CASGESGLGYNEQFF

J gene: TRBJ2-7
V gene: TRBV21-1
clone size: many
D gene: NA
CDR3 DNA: TGTGCCAGCAGCAAGAACGGTTTTACCTACGAGCAGTACTTC
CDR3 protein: CASSKNGFTYEQYF

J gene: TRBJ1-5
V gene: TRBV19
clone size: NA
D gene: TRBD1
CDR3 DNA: TGTGCCAGTAGTAAGACAGGGGGCGATCAGCCCCAGCATTTT
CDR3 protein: CASSKTGGDQPQHF

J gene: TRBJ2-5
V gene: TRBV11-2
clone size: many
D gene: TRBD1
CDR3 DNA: TGTGCCAGCAGCCGCTCCTATTTCAAGAGACAGGGACAAGAGACCCAGTACTTC
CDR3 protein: CASSRSYFKRQGQETQYF

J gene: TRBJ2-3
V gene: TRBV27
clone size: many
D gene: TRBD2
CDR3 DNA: TGTGCCAGCAGTTTTGGGACTAGCGGGGCCCTAAGCACAGATACGCAGTATTTT
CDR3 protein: CASSFGTSGALSTDTQYF

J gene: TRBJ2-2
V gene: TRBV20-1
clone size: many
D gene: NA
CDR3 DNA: TGCAGTGCTAGAGTTCCTATCGGGGGGCCAACCGGGGAGCTGTTTTTT
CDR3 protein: CSARVPIGGPTGELFF

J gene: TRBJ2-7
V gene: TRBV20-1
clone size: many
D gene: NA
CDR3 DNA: TGCAGTGCTAGACAAGCGAGCCTCAGCGAGCAGTACTTC
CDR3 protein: CSARQASLSEQYF

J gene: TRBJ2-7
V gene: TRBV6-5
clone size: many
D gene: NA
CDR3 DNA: TGTGCCAGCAGCAACCGGTGGAGAACCTACGAGCAGTACTTC
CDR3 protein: CASSNRWRTYEQYF

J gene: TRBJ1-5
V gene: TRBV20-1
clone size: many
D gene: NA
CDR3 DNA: TGCAGTGCTAGTCCCGAAGTCCGGGGCCTATATAGCAATCAGCCCCAGCATTTT
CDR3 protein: CSASPEVRGLYSNQPQHF

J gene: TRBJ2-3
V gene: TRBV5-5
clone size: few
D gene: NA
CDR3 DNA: TGTGCCAGCAGCTTGGGTGTGGGGCCAGGGCCCGATACGCAGTATTTT
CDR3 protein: CASSLGVGPGPDTQYF

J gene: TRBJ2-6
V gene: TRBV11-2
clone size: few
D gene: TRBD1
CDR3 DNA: TGTGCCAGCAGCTTACGGGACAGGCCCGACTCTGGGGCCAACGTCCTGACTTTC
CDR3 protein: CASSLRDRPDSGANVLTF

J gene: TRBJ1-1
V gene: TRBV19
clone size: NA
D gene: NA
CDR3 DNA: TGTGCCAGTAGTGAGGGGTCAGTGAACACTGAAGCTTTCTTT
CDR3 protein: CASSEGSVNTEAFF

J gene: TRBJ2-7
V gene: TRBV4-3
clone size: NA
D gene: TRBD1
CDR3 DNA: TGCGCCAGCAGCCAAGACCCTTTGACCGGGACAGGTAGACCCTACGAGCAGTACTTC
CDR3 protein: CASSQDPLTGTGRPYEQYF

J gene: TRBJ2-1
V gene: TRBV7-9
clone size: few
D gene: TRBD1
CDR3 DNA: TGTGCCAGCAGCGCCGGACAGGGGTCTAACAATGAGCAGTTCTTC
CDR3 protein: CASSAGQGSNNEQFF

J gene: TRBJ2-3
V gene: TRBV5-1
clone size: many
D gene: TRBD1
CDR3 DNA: TGCGCCAGCACCCCTGGACAGGTTCTCACAGATACGCAGTATTTT
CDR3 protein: CASTPGQVLTDTQYF

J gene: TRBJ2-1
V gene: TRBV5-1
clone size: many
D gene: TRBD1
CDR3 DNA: TGCGCCAGCAGCTACGGGACAGGGGCCGACAATGAGCAGTTCTTC
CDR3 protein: CASSYGTGADNEQFF

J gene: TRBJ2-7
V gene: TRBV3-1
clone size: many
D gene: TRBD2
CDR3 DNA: TGTGCCAGCAGCCAAGTAGGGCGGGGGAAGTCTAGCTCCTACGAGCAGTACTTC
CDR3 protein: CASSQVGRGKSSSYEQYF

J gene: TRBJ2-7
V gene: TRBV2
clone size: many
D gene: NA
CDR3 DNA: TGTGCCAGCAGTCTACCTGACCCGGGGGTCGGCGGGCAGTACTTC
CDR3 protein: CASSLPDPGVGGQYF

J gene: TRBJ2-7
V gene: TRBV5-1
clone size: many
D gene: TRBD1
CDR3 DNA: TGCGCCAGCAGCACCCGACAGGGGGAGTACTACGAGCAGTACTTC
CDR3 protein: CASSTRQGEYYEQYF

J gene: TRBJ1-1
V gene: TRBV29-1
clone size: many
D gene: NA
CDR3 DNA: TGCAGCGTTGAGGGTTTGAGGAGGAACACTGAAGCTTTCTTT
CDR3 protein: CSVEGLRRNTEAFF

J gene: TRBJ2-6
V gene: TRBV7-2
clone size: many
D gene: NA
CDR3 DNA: TGTGCCAGCAGCTTAAAATCAGGGAGCGGGGCCAACGTCCTGACTTTC
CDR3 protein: CASSLKSGSGANVLTF

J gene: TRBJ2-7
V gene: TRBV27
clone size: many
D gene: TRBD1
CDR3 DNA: TGTGCCAGCCGGCTGGGACAGGGACCCAACGAGCAGTACTTC
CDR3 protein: CASRLGQGPNEQYF

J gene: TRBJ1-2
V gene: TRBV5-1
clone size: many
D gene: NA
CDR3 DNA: TGCGCCAGCAGCTTGGACGACAGGCCCCCCTATGGCTACACCTTC
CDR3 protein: CASSLDDRPPYGYTF

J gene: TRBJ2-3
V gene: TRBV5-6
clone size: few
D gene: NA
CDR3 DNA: TGTGCCAGCAGCTTAGGGCCACCGGTCCTCACAGATACGCAGTATTTT
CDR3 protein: CASSLGPPVLTDTQYF